This is a list of T cell receptor beta chains from one sample in a study of post-analysis software for immune sequencing data. MiXCR, run by TCRdb on the PCR reads, gives a single entry per CDR3 protein. The sample lists approximately 730,000 distinct CDR3 sequences, 25% to 30% seen once, with under 0.7% in the top ten. The sequencing sample was made of blood. The source of these receptors is a girl under 18 with multiple sclerosis. Both conserved end residues are part of each CDR3. The D gene is left open where the match is weak. Only some rows state a clone size, as once, few, many or a class for expanded clones.

j_call v_call clone_size d_call cdr3_nt cdr3_aa
TRBJ2-1 TRBV10-3 NA TRBD2 TGTGCCATCGGCGGACTAGCGGGATCCAATGAGCAGTTCTTC CAIGGLAGSNEQFF
TRBJ2-5 TRBV5-6 NA NA TGTGCCAGCAGCTTAGGAGGGGATGAGACCCAGTACTTC CASSLGGDETQYF
TRBJ1-5 TRBV20-1 NA NA TGCAGTGCTAGTAGCGGACAACATAGCAATCAGCCCCAGCATTTT CSASSGQHSNQPQHF
TRBJ2-2 TRBV6-2/TRBV6-3 NA NA TGTGCCAGCAGTTACTCGTGGGAGACCGGGGAGCTGTTTTTT CASSYSWETGELFF
TRBJ2-5 TRBV12-3/TRBV12-4 NA NA TGTGCCAGCAGCAACCCGCCCGAGACCCAGTACTTC CASSNPPETQYF
TRBJ1-2 TRBV6-5 few NA TGTGCCAGCACCTCAGGGGTGGCCTACACCTTC CASTSGVAYTF
TRBJ1-5 TRBV2 few NA TGTGCCAGCAGATCGGGGGGCAGCAATCAGCCCCAGCATTTT CASRSGGSNQPQHF
TRBJ2-1 TRBV20-1 few TRBD2 TGCAGCGGAGAAGGGGGGAGACTAGCGGGTATAAATGAGCAGTTCTTC CSGEGGRLAGINEQFF
TRBJ2-3 TRBV20-1 few NA TGCAGTTCCAAAGGGACGACTAGCACAGATACGCAGTATTTT CSSKGTTSTDTQYF
TRBJ2-2 TRBV14 NA TRBD2 TGTGCCAGCAGCCACCCGGGACTAGCGGGAGACACCGGGGAGCTGTTTTTT CASSHPGLAGDTGELFF
TRBJ2-5 TRBV15 few TRBD1 TGTGCCACCAGCGCCCAGCAGGGGACAGGGGTCCTGGAGCAGTACTTC CATSAQQGTGVLEQYF
TRBJ2-1 TRBV7-9 NA NA TGTGCCAGCAGCTTAGCGCCGGGCCATGGGGATGAGCAGTTCTTC CASSLAPGHGDEQFF
TRBJ2-7 TRBV5-1 few TRBD1 TGCGCCAGCACGACAGGGGTACCCCAGTACTTC CASTTGVPQYF
TRBJ2-1 TRBV20-1 NA TRBD2 TGCAGTGCTAGGGGAGGACTAGCGGAAGACTACAATGAGCAGTTCTTC CSARGGLAEDYNEQFF
TRBJ2-5 TRBV4-3 NA TRBD2 TGCGCCAGCAGCCAAACCTGGGGGGGGGAAGAGACCCAGTACTTC CASSQTWGGEETQYF
TRBJ2-7 TRBV2 few TRBD2 TGTGCCAGCAGTGTGACTAGCGGGATTTACGAGCAGTACTTC CASSVTSGIYEQYF
TRBJ2-7 TRBV7-9 NA NA TGTGCCAGCAGCTTCGGTTCCTGGGGGGTCGACGAGCAGTACTTC CASSFGSWGVDEQYF
TRBJ2-1 TRBV5-1 many NA TGCGCCAGCAGCCGGGACGGATACAATGAGCAGTTCTTC CASSRDGYNEQFF
TRBJ2-7 TRBV25-1 NA NA TGTGCCAGCCTCCGGGACGGCACCTACGAGCAGTACTTC CASLRDGTYEQYF
TRBJ1-1 TRBV3-1 few TRBD1 TGTGCCAGCTCCGTGGGACAGGGTCGAGTTGGAGCTTTCTTT CASSVGQGRVGAFF
TRBJ1-2 TRBV2 few NA TGTGCCAGCAGCGGGGTGGGAAGGCATGGCTACACCTTC CASSGVGRHGYTF
TRBJ1-3 TRBV29-1 few NA TGCAGCGGGATAGCGGGGGGCTCTGGAAACACCATATATTTT CSGIAGGSGNTIYF
TRBJ2-7 TRBV5-5 NA NA TGTGCCAGCAGCTCCGTGGGGGACACCCGATCCTACGAGCAGTACTTC CASSSVGDTRSYEQYF
TRBJ2-5 TRBV7-8 few NA TGTGCCAGCAGCAACCGGGCCCCGGAGACCCAGTACTTC CASSNRAPETQYF
TRBJ2-4 TRBV20-1 few NA TGCAGTGCTAGAGGCCCCGGGGCCAAAAACATTCAGTACTTC CSARGPGAKNIQYF
TRBJ2-5 TRBV10-1 NA NA TGCGCCAGCAGTGCAAGACTGTGGACAGAGACCCAGTACTTC CASSARLWTETQYF
TRBJ2-5 TRBV6-1 NA TRBD2 TGTGCCAGCAGTGAGAAAACTGGATCAGGACTAGCGGGAGGGACCCAGTACTTC CASSEKTGSGLAGGTQYF
TRBJ2-5 TRBV7-2 many NA TGTGCCAGCAGCTCACCGTCGGCCGCTCACCAAGGGACCCAGTACTTC CASSSPSAAHQGTQYF
TRBJ2-1 TRBV28 NA NA TGTGCCAGCAGTTTTTACCCCAGGGGCGAGTTCTTC CASSFYPRGEFF
TRBJ2-7 TRBV3-1 NA NA TGTGCCAGCAGCCTTAGGACAGCGGCCTACGAGCAGTACTTC CASSLRTAAYEQYF
TRBJ2-7 TRBV7-2 many TRBD2 TGTGCCAGCAGCCCCATCGGGGGGAGGCAGTACTTC CASSPIGGRQYF
TRBJ2-7 TRBV2 NA TRBD1 TGTGCCAGCAGCAGGGGGATGGAAGACTACGAGCAGTACTTC CASSRGMEDYEQYF
TRBJ2-6 TRBV28 few NA TGTGCCAGCAGTTTACTAGGGTCTGGGGCCAACGTCCTGACTTTC CASSLLGSGANVLTF
TRBJ1-2 TRBV7-8 NA NA TGTGCCAGCAGCTCCCTCTTGGGTGGAGGGGACTATAGCTACACCTTC CASSSLLGGGDYSYTF
TRBJ1-2 TRBV10-3 NA TRBD1 TGTGCCATCAGTGAGTCCCCAGGGGGATGGAACTATGGCTACACCTTC CAISESPGGWNYGYTF
TRBJ1-4 TRBV5-6 NA TRBD1 TGTGCCAGCAGCTCCACCGGGACAGGGAATGAAAAACTGTTTTTT CASSSTGTGNEKLFF
TRBJ2-1 TRBV28 NA NA TGTGCCAGCTCGGAAGGGGCTCGGGAGACCCAGTTCTTC CASSEGARETQFF
TRBJ2-5 TRBV7-8 NA NA TGTGCCAGCAGCCCAAGGGGGAAGACCCAGTACTTC CASSPRGKTQYF
TRBJ2-7 TRBV6-6 NA TRBD1 TGTGCCAGCAGTTATGAGGGGGCGAGGGCCTACGAGCAGTACTTC CASSYEGARAYEQYF